One sample yielded the 8 T cell receptor beta chains listed below, sequenced in a study of T cells in Graves' hyperthyroidism and ophthalmopathy. The CDR3 regions of TCR beta were amplified from RNA transcripts. The HTBI primer set served for first-round RT-PCR of the TCR CDR3. MiXCR, applied by TCRdb to the multiplex PCR reads, yields one record per CDR3 protein. The repertoire includes 540,000 or so distinct CDR3 sequences, approximately 15% of them detected once, and under 8% sits in the top ten. The sample comprised blood. Receptors originate from a woman in her twenties or thirties with Graves' hyperthyroidism.

The V and J genes are TRBV28 and TRBJ2-1; D not certain. This CDR3 has 11 amino acids. Per germline, CDR1 MDHEN and CDR2 SYDVKM. The ends were cut back, 6 bases at V and 8 bases at J, with 8 bases in the middle. Here the CDR3 reads CASSPLDEQFF. DNA for the CDR3: TGTGCCAGCAGCCCCTTGGATGAGCAGTTCTTC.

The chain employs TRBV29-1 and TRBJ1-1, with a weak D call TRBD1 (5 bases). The CDR3 spans 10 residues. The ends were cut back, 1 base at V and 10 bases at J, with 7 bases in the middle. The germline V gene has CDR1 SQVTM and CDR2 ANQGSEA. CDR3 sequence: CSVEGGTAFF. CDR3 nucleotides: TGCAGCGTTGAAGGGGGGACAGCTTTCTTT.

At least ten counts were recorded for this clonotype. The CDR3 spells CASSRQGNEQFF. The CDR3 DNA sequence: TGTGCCAGCAGCCGACAGGGAAATGAGCAGTTCTTC. This sequence joins TRBV11-2 and TRBJ2-1; 7 bases line up with TRBD1. The CDR3 has 12 amino acids. V lost 5 bases to trimming and J lost 7 bases; unmatched junction nucleotides: 2. Germline V gives CDR1 SGHAT, CDR2 FQNNGV.

The chain recombines TRBV4-3 with TRBJ2-1; 7 bases are shared with TRBD2. V trimming: 4 bases; J trimming: 9 bases; junction bases outside the gene matches: 9. The CDR3 loop spans 14 amino acids. Germline V gives CDR1 LGHNA, CDR2 YSLEER. The CDR3 coding sequence is TGCGCCAGCAGCCCGGGACTACAAACCTTTGAGCAGTTCTTC. Its translation is CASSPGLQTFEQFF.

The chain employs TRBV6-1 and TRBJ2-3, with 12 bases fitting TRBD2. The CDR3 length is 18 residues. The ends lost 2 bases at V and 4 bases at J; junction bases unmatched: 10. Germline CDR1 is MNHNS and CDR2 is SASEGT. In DNA form, the CDR3 reads TGTGCCAGCAGTGAACTAGCGGGAGGGCCGTTCGGCCCAGATACGCAGTATTTT. It encodes CASSELAGGPFGPDTQYF.

This chain joins TRBV3-1 and TRBJ2-7; 7 bases line up with TRBD1. The ends lost 5 bases at V and 1 base at J; junction bases unmatched: 8. The CDR3 loop spans 15 amino acids. CDR1 LGHDT and CDR2 YNNKEL come from the germline V gene (reference sequence). In DNA form, the CDR3 reads TGTGCCAGCAGCAGCTGGACAGGCCTTTCCTACGAGCAGTACTTC. Encoded protein: CASSSWTGLSYEQYF.

Only a few counts were recorded for this clonotype. The rearrangement joins TRBV12-3 or TRBV12-4 to TRBJ2-7; 7 nucleotides line up with TRBD1. V trimming: 2 bases; J trimming: 4 bases; junction bases outside the gene matches: 8. CDR3 length: 15 residues. The CDR3 DNA reads as TGTGCCAGCAGTTTATCCCGGACAGGATATTACGAGCAGTACTTC. Amino acid sequence: CASSLSRTGYYEQYF.

The V and J genes are TRBV5-4 and TRBJ2-3; weak D call: TRBD2 (5 bases). The V gene's germline CDR1 is SGHNT and CDR2 YYREEE (reference sequence). CDR3 length: 17 amino acids. Trimming removed 4 bases at V and 1 base at J, with 19 bases between. In nucleotides, the CDR3 is TGTGCCAGCAGCCCGAGGGAGTTGAGACTCGGCACAGATACGCAGTATTTT. Amino acids: CASSPRELRLGTDTQYF.